This T cell receptor (beta chain) was obtained from a study of post-analysis software for immune sequencing data. Study-level results: Roughly 5 TRBV segments (TRBV5-6, TRBV5-1 and TRBV20-1 among them) occurred more frequently in patients than in controls. Significantly lower normalized Chao1 diversity was seen in multiple sclerosis patients than in controls.

V lost 0 bases to trimming and J lost 5 bases, with 13 bases between them. This CDR3 has 15 amino acids. Germline loops: CDR1 MNHEY, CDR2 SVGAGI. In the case of this clonotype: The antigen remains undetermined.

Carried by the TCR beta cDNA libraries were unique molecular identifiers. TCRdb re-derived calls from the PCR reads in MiXCR, one entry per CDR3 protein. The profile shows roughly 150,000 distinct CDR3 sequences, 35% to 40% of them singletons. The gene calls are TRBV6-5 and TRBJ2-5; D possibly corresponds to TRBD1 (7 bases). This TCR was sampled from a girl aged 10-17 years with multiple sclerosis. Material: blood, obtained after autologous hematopoietic stem cell transplantation. The CDR3 spells CASSYSGQEGETQYF. In nucleotides, the CDR3 is TGTGCCAGCAGTTACTCCGGACAGGAGGGGGAGACCCAGTACTTC.